A single sample gave rise to the 21 T cell receptor beta chains below, sequenced in a study of T-cell reconstitution after alpha-beta-depleted transplantation in children. The authors prepared the TCRbeta library with unique molecular identifiers. TCRdb independently ran MiXCR on the PCR reads; one entry per CDR3 protein. The sample lists a few hundred thousand distinct CDR3 sequences, around 13% seen once, with about 5.4% in the top ten. Material: PBMCs from the stem cell graft donor, obtained from the stem cell graft. The receptors originated from a human donor who donated a stem cell graft to a child with combined immunodeficiency.

This clonotype occurred many times. The V gene is TRBV29-1, the J gene TRBJ1-5, with D possibly being TRBD1 (6 bases). Germline V lookup: CDR1 SQVTM, CDR2 ANQGSEA. Trimming took 6 bases from V and 0 from J, leaving 15 bases between them. This CDR3 is built from 15 residues. CDR3 sequence (DNA): TGCAGCGTGGGGGACGGGGGCGATAGCAATCAGCCCCAGCATTTT. Translation: CSVGDGGDSNQPQHF.

The sample holds one count of this clonotype. The chain recombines TRBV18 with TRBJ2-1, with D unresolved. CDR3 length equals 11 residues. Germline V lookup: CDR1 KGHSH, CDR2 LQKENI. Trimming cost V 4 bases and J 10 bases, with 8 bases left between them. CDR3 sequence: CASSHPREQFF. CDR3 nucleotides: TGTGCCAGCTCACACCCAAGGGAGCAGTTCTTC.

CDR3 sequence (DNA): TGTGCCAGCGGCACCCTAATCCGGACTCCCACAGATACGCAGTATTTT. It specifies CASGTLIRTPTDTQYF. The V gene is TRBV27, the J gene TRBJ2-3; a possible D gene is TRBD2 (5 bases). Trimming pared 8 bases from V and 2 bases from J, leaving 20 bases between. Germline CDR1 MNHEY, CDR2 SMNVEV (reference sequence). This CDR3 is 16 amino acids long.

The sample holds a few counts of this clonotype. V gene TRBV10-3 combines with J gene TRBJ2-3; the D gene is possibly TRBD1 (6 bases). Germline CDR1 ENHRY, CDR2 SYGVKD. The CDR3 length is 19 residues. V dropped 5 bases and J dropped 0 bases, with 24 bases sitting between them. The CDR3 coding sequence is TGTGCCATCAGTCCCATCCCCGAGTACAGGGATCCTAGCACAGATACGCAGTATTTT. Translated: CAISPIPEYRDPSTDTQYF.

The chain combines TRBV5-1 with TRBJ2-5; 7 nucleotides agree with TRBD2. Trimming removed 5 bases from V and 0 bases from J; junction bases left unmatched: 7. The CDR3 sequence is 15 residues long. Germline V gene data show CDR1 as SGHRS and CDR2 as YFSETQ. CDR3 DNA sequence: TGCGCCAGCAGACCGAGCGGGGTCTACCAAGAGACCCAGTACTTC. Protein sequence: CASRPSGVYQETQYF.

In this sample, this clonotype turned up many times. The genes are TRBV15 and TRBJ2-5, with 10 nucleotides matching TRBD2. Trimming took 0 bases from V and 5 from J; bases not matched to a gene: 6. This CDR3 comprises 16 residues. Germline CDR1 LNHNV, CDR2 YYDKDF (reference sequence). CDR3 in amino acids: CATSRDKREGRETQYF. In DNA, the CDR3 is TGTGCCACCAGCAGAGATAAGCGGGAGGGCCGGGAGACCCAGTACTTC. The variable domain in full, completed from reference TRBV15 and TRBJ2-5, reads DAMVIQNPRYQVTQFGKPVTLSCSQTLNHNVMYWYQQKSSQAPKLLFHYYDKDFNNEADTPDNFQSRRPNTSFCFLDIRSPGLGDTAMYLCATSRDKREGRETQYFGPGTRLLVL.

This clonotype was observed a handful of times. V and J are TRBV10-3 and TRBJ2-1, with D possibly matching TRBD1 (5 bases). Between the trimmed V and J ends, which lost 10 bases and 0 bases, there was a span of 13 bases. This CDR3 is built from 14 residues. CDR1 and CDR2 from the germline V gene are ENHRY and SYGVKD. This CDR3 is CATSQGRSYNEQFF. In DNA form, the CDR3 reads TGTGCCACCTCCCAGGGCCGCTCCTACAATGAGCAGTTCTTC.

This chain connects TRBV9 to TRBJ2-2, with TRBD1 matching over 8 bases. V trimming: 3 bases; J trimming: 7 bases; junction bases outside the gene matches: 2. CDR1 SGDLS and CDR2 YYNGEE come from the germline V gene. The CDR3 has 13 amino acids. The CDR3 loop reads CASSETGVGELFF. The CDR3, as DNA: TGTGCCAGCAGCGAGACAGGGGTCGGGGAGCTGTTTTTT. The complete variable domain, with remaining parts taken from reference TRBV9 and TRBJ2-2, reads DSGVTQTPKHLITATGQRVTLRCSPRSGDLSVYWYQQSLDQGLQFLIQYYNGEERAKGNILERFSAQQFPDLHSELNLSSLELGDSALYFCASSETGVGELFFGEGSRLTVL.

This clonotype has at least ten counts. This chain joins TRBV5-1 and TRBJ2-7; tentative D call: TRBD2 (5 bases). The germline CDR1 and CDR2 sequences are SGHRS and YFSETQ. V was trimmed by 5 bases and J by 3 bases, leaving 12 bases between them. This CDR3 is 13 amino acids long. The CDR3 loop reads CASRREIGYEQYF. In DNA form, the CDR3 reads TGCGCCAGCAGAAGGGAGATCGGCTACGAGCAGTACTTC. Together with reference TRBV5-1 and TRBJ2-7, the CDR3 gives the full variable domain: KAGVTQTPRYLIKTRGQQVTLSCSPISGHRSVSWYQQTPGQGLQFLFEYFSETQRNKGNFPGRFSGRQFSNSRSEMNVSTLELGDSALYLCASRREIGYEQYFGPGTRLTVT.

The gene calls are TRBV7-8 and TRBJ2-7; tentatively, D is TRBD1 or TRBD2 (5 bases each). The CDR3 runs 15 residues. CDR1 and CDR2 (germline): SGHVS, FQNEAQ. The germline V and J ends were trimmed by 2 bases and 0 bases, with 11 bases remaining between them. As DNA, the CDR3 is TGTGCCAGCAGCTTAATTCCCGGGACCTCCTACGAGCAGTACTTC. Residues: CASSLIPGTSYEQYF.

This clonotype was seen a handful of times. The chain couples TRBV19 to TRBJ1-5; D may be TRBD1 (5 bases). This CDR3 has 17 residues. The germline gives CDR1 LNHDA, CDR2 SQIVND (reference sequence). V lost 2 bases and J 7 bases, leaving 21 bases between the germline ends. The CDR3 DNA sequence: TGTGCCAGTAGTATAAGCACAGGAAGAGCAGGTAGCCAGCCCCAGCATTTT. Translated, it gives CASSISTGRAGSQPQHF.

Only a few counts were recorded for this clonotype. The chain couples TRBV24-1 to TRBJ2-1, with 7 bases matching TRBD2. J lost 7 bases, V lost 9 bases, and 5 bases had no gene match. The V gene's germline CDR1 is KGHDR and CDR2 SFDVKD. This CDR3 has 12 amino acids. This chain's CDR3 is CATGRAGNEQFF. Written as DNA, the CDR3 is TGTGCCACCGGCCGAGCGGGAAATGAGCAGTTCTTC.

This clonotype was detected only a few times. The chain employs TRBV5-1 and TRBJ2-2; D possibly uses TRBD1 or TRBD2 (6 bases each). The V end was cut by 4 bases, the J end by 6 bases, with 16 bases between. The germline V gene encodes CDR1 SGHRS and CDR2 YFSETQ. The CDR3 has 15 amino acids. The DNA of the CDR3 is TGCGCCAGCAGCCCCATGGGGGGCCGGTCCGGGGAGCTGTTTTTT. This translates into CASSPMGGRSGELFF.

There are a few counts of this clonotype. The chain links TRBV7-6 to TRBJ2-1; 7 nucleotides line up with TRBD1. CDR1 SGHVS and CDR2 FNYEAQ come from the germline V gene. V trimming: 3 bases; J trimming: 7 bases; junction bases outside the gene matches: 3. CDR3 length: 13 amino acids. The chain's CDR3 is CASSLTGTNEQFF. CDR3 nucleotide sequence: TGTGCCAGCAGCTTGACAGGGACGAATGAGCAGTTCTTC.

At least ten counts were recorded for this clonotype. J is TRBJ2-1 and V is TRBV12-3 or TRBV12-4; D tentatively reads TRBD1 or TRBD2 (5 bases each). CDR3 length: 14 residues. The V and J ends lost 3 bases and 5 bases respectively, with 11 bases between them. The CDR3: CASSLGRGDNEQFF. Written as DNA, the CDR3 is TGTGCCAGCAGTTTGGGTAGAGGGGACAATGAGCAGTTCTTC.

This clonotype has at least ten counts. The V gene is TRBV20-1, the J gene TRBJ2-1; D possibly uses TRBD1 or TRBD2 (6 bases each). The CDR3 loop spans 14 amino acids. From germline, CDR1 is DFQATT and CDR2 SNEGSKA (reference sequence). Trimming took 0 bases from V and 8 from J, leaving 14 bases between them. The CDR3 is CSARDRRGQDEQFF. The CDR3 nucleotides read TGCAGTGCTAGAGATCGACGGGGGCAGGATGAGCAGTTCTTC.

The V gene is TRBV29-1, the J gene TRBJ1-1; D is unclear. V was pared by 4 bases and J by 5 bases, with 14 bases between. The CDR3 is 13 residues long. Germline CDR1 reads SQVTM; CDR2 reads ANQGSEA. The chain's CDR3 is CSVVVAHDTEAFF. The CDR3 DNA reads as TGCAGCGTTGTCGTGGCCCACGATACTGAAGCTTTCTTT.

The chain employs TRBV2 and TRBJ2-6; D is perhaps TRBD1 or TRBD2 (5 bases each). V was pared by 4 bases and J by 0 bases, with 10 bases between. This CDR3 region has 16 residues. Germline CDR1 reads SNHLY; CDR2 reads FYNNEI. CDR3 residues: CASSAGRLSGANVLTF. CDR3 nucleotides: TGTGCCAGCAGTGCGGGACGGCTCTCTGGGGCCAACGTCCTGACTTTC.

Points on this clonotype: This sequence may be a read error, since a much larger clone differs from it by one base. This chain uses TRBV6-1 with TRBJ1-6, with D uncertain. In germline, CDR1 is MNHNS, CDR2 SASEGT. Trimming left V 4 bases short and J 6 bases short, with 13 bases between. This CDR3 spans 15 amino acids. CDR3 protein: CASSGFRSGNSPLHF. Written as DNA, the CDR3 is TGTGCCAGCAGTGGATTCAGATCGGGTAATTCACCCCTCCACTTT.

The chain recombines TRBV3-1 with TRBJ2-1, with D perhaps matching TRBD2 (6 bases). This CDR3 has 15 residues. CDR1 is LGHDT and CDR2 is YNNKEL in the germline V gene (reference sequence). The V and J ends lost 3 bases and 9 bases respectively, with 18 bases between them. The CDR3 is CASSQGVAAGTEQFF. The CDR3 DNA sequence: TGTGCCAGCAGCCAGGGAGTCGCTGCGGGAACTGAGCAGTTCTTC.

This clonotype was counted ten times or more. The chain recombines TRBV15 with TRBJ2-2; TRBD1 or TRBD2 may be the D gene (6 bases each). Germline V gene sequence: CDR1 LNHNV, CDR2 YYDKDF (reference sequence). V lost 4 bases and J lost 0, with 12 bases in between. This CDR3 is 16 amino acids long. CDR3 loop: CATSIGGGSNTGELFF. CDR3 sequence (DNA): TGTGCCACCAGCATAGGAGGGGGATCGAACACCGGGGAGCTGTTTTTT.